This passage covers 18 T cell receptor beta chains from one sample sequenced in a study of blood T cell repertoires in COVID-19. Clones were sequenced by immunoSEQ multiplex PCR, and TCRdb holds only the in-frame ones, with some missing. The data hold some 130,000 clones, with around 87% observed a single time. Sequenced input: peripheral blood. Receptor source: a man aged 45-65 years with active COVID-19.

CDR3 region: CASSSPDRAYGYTF. CDR3 DNA sequence: TGTGCCAGCTCGTCCCCGGACAGGGCCTATGGCTACACCTTC. The rearrangement joins TRBV18 to TRBJ1-2; 8 bases agree with TRBD1. The germline gives CDR1 KGHSH, CDR2 LQKENI. This CDR3 has 14 amino acids. The J segment lost 4 bases and the V segment lost 6 bases, leaving 7 bases of the junction unmatched.

The CDR3 DNA is TGTGCCAGCAGTGCGGACGGGACTAGCACAGATACGCAGTATTTT. Amino acid sequence: CASSADGTSTDTQYF. The genes are TRBV6-4 and TRBJ2-3, with D perhaps TRBD2 (6 bases). This CDR3 is 15 amino acids long. V was clipped by 4 bases and J by 0 bases, with 11 bases between them. CDR1 is MRHNA, CDR2 SNTAGT, per germline.

The chain carries TRBV11-1 and TRBJ2-5; possible D gene TRBD2, 6 bases. Germline CDR1 reads SGHAT; CDR2 reads FQDESV (reference sequence). The V end was cut by 5 bases, the J end by 3 bases, with 10 bases between. This CDR3 has 13 amino acids. The CDR3 loop is CASSHEREETQYF. CDR3 nucleotides: TGTGCCAGCAGCCACGAGCGGGAAGAGACCCAGTACTTC.

This clone has a single count. J is TRBJ2-1 and V is TRBV19; TRBD2 might be the D (6 bases). The V and J ends lost 6 bases and 0 bases respectively, with 12 bases between them. CDR1 and CDR2 from the germline V gene are LNHDA and SQIVND (reference sequence). This CDR3 is 15 amino acids long. The CDR3 loop reads CASRGLEGSYNEQFF. In DNA form, the CDR3 reads TGTGCCAGTAGGGGCCTGGAGGGCTCCTACAATGAGCAGTTCTTC.

The chain recombines TRBV5-4 with TRBJ1-2, with D maybe TRBD1 (5 bases). Germline CDR1 reads SGHNT; CDR2 reads YYREEE (reference sequence). V lost 1 base and J 5 bases, leaving 15 bases between the germline ends. The CDR3 covers 15 residues. CDR3 loop: CASSLKGDFKYGYTF. DNA for the CDR3: TGTGCCAGCAGCTTGAAAGGGGATTTTAAGTATGGCTACACCTTC.

This clone has only a few counts. J is TRBJ1-5 and V is TRBV2, with D possibly matching TRBD1 (6 bases). There are 14 residues in the CDR3. V lost 7 bases and J 1 base, leaving 11 bases between the germline ends. Germline V gene lookup returns CDR1 SNHLY and CDR2 FYNNEI. CDR3 nucleotides: TGTGCCAGCACCAGGGGACCGAGCAATCAGCCCCAGCATTTT. This codes for CASTRGPSNQPQHF.

J is TRBJ2-7 and V is TRBV4-2, with 8 bases aligning to TRBD2. This CDR3 is built from 17 residues. Germline-derived CDR1 and CDR2 are LGHNA and YNFKEQ. V was clipped by 1 base and J by 0 bases; unmatched bases: 8. In nucleotides, the CDR3 is TGTGCCAGCAGCCAAGGAGGGGCCGGGGGGGTCTCCTACGAGCAGTACTTC. This codes for CASSQGGAGGVSYEQYF.

The rearrangement uses TRBV28 and TRBJ2-5; the match to TRBD2 covers 15 bases. Germline V gene lookup returns CDR1 MDHEN and CDR2 SYDVKM. The junction had 10 bases not matched to a gene; V was cut back by 4 bases and J by 4 bases. This CDR3 region has 18 residues. The CDR3 nucleotides are TGTGCCAGCAGTTCGGGTGGGACTAGCGGGGGGCGGAGAGAGACCCAGTACTTC. Amino acid sequence: CASSSGGTSGGRRETQYF.

The chain employs TRBV11-2 and TRBJ1-3; 8 bases are a match to TRBD1. The CDR3 has 16 amino acids. Looked up from germline, CDR1 is SGHAT and CDR2 is FQNNGV. The V and J ends lost 4 bases and 0 bases, in that order; junction bases with no gene match: 5. The CDR3 sequence: CASSSYQGASGNTIYF. The CDR3 DNA reads as TGTGCCAGCAGCTCGTATCAGGGGGCCTCTGGAAACACCATATATTTT.

The chain recombines TRBV18 with TRBJ2-7; TRBD1 might be the D (5 bases). The CDR3 has 13 amino acids. In germline, CDR1 is KGHSH, CDR2 LQKENI. V lost 3 bases, J lost 6 bases, and 12 bases lay in between. The CDR3 region is CASSPNQGSEQYF. Written as DNA, the CDR3 is TGTGCCAGCTCACCCAATCAGGGTAGCGAGCAGTACTTC.

The CDR3: CASSAGNSPLHF. DNA for the CDR3: TGTGCCAGCAGCGCAGGGAACTCACCCCTCCACTTT. The chain joins TRBV9 to TRBJ1-6; D possibly corresponds to TRBD1 (5 bases). The CDR3 has 12 amino acids. The germline gives CDR1 SGDLS, CDR2 YYNGEE. V gave up 3 bases and J gave up 10 bases, with 8 bases separating them.

In this sample, this clone turned up a few times. The chain recombines TRBV12-3 or TRBV12-4 with TRBJ2-2; tentatively, D is TRBD1 (6 bases). Trimming pared 1 base from V and 6 bases from J, leaving 6 bases between. The CDR3 is 13 residues long. The CDR3 nucleotides are TGTGCCAGCAGTTTAGAGGGGGCCGGGGAGCTGTTTTTT. Its translation: CASSLEGAGELFF.

This clone was recorded only once. The V and J genes are TRBV9 and TRBJ2-2, with a weak D call TRBD1 (5 bases). In germline, CDR1 is SGDLS, CDR2 YYNGEE. With 0 bases removed from V and 6 bases from J, the gap between germline ends came to 9 bases. The CDR3 runs 14 residues. The CDR3 nucleotides read TGTGCCAGCAGCGTAGGACAGCCGGCCGGGGAGCTGTTTTTT. Its translation: CASSVGQPAGELFF.

The J gene is TRBJ2-5, the V gene TRBV4-1; D is possibly TRBD2 (6 bases). Trimming shortened V by 2 bases and J by 4 bases, and 8 bases separated the two germline ends. This CDR3 is built from 13 residues. Looked up from germline, CDR1 is MGHRA and CDR2 is YSYEKL. Here the CDR3 reads CASSQFGGETQYF. The CDR3 nucleotides are TGCGCCAGCAGCCAATTCGGGGGAGAGACCCAGTACTTC.

The CDR3 spells CASRRLNGYTF. In nucleotides, the CDR3 is TGTGCCAGCAGAAGACTTAACGGCTACACCTTC. J is TRBJ1-2 and V is TRBV7-3, with no clear D. Trimming pared 6 bases from V and 8 bases from J, leaving 10 bases between. The V gene's germline CDR1 is SGHTA and CDR2 FQGTGA. CDR3 length: 11 amino acids.

J is TRBJ2-6 and V is TRBV24-1, with D possibly being TRBD1 (6 bases). The V and J ends lost 5 bases and 1 base respectively, with 17 bases between them. The CDR3 is 18 residues long. Per the germline V gene, CDR1 is KGHDR and CDR2 is SFDVKD. The CDR3 region is CATSVNQGPSSGANVLTF. DNA of the CDR3: TGTGCCACCAGTGTCAACCAGGGGCCCTCATCTGGGGCCAACGTCCTGACTTTC.

This clone appeared a single time. This chain links TRBV5-4 with TRBJ2-5; a possible D gene is TRBD2 (6 bases). This CDR3 has 15 amino acids. The V gene lost 0 bases and the J gene lost 1 base, with 10 bases spanning the gap. In germline, CDR1 is SGHNT, CDR2 YYREEE (reference sequence). CDR3 loop: CASSLGGTLQETQYF. DNA of the CDR3: TGTGCCAGCAGCTTGGGAGGGACTCTCCAAGAGACCCAGTACTTC. The complete variable domain, with remaining parts taken from reference TRBV5-4 and TRBJ2-5, reads ETGVTQSPTHLIKTRGQQVTLRCSSQSGHNTVSWYQQALGQGPQFIFQYYREEENGRGNFPPRFSGLQFPNYSSELNVNALELDDSALYLCASSLGGTLQETQYFGPGTRLLVL.

The V gene is TRBV5-1, the J gene TRBJ1-5; no definite D call. Germline CDR1 is SGHRS and CDR2 is YFSETQ. The V and J ends lost 0 bases and 2 bases respectively, with 12 bases between them. The CDR3 is 16 amino acids. CDR3: CASSLEGLRGNQPQHF. The CDR3 nucleotides are TGCGCCAGCAGCTTGGAAGGCCTGAGGGGCAATCAGCCCCAGCATTTT.